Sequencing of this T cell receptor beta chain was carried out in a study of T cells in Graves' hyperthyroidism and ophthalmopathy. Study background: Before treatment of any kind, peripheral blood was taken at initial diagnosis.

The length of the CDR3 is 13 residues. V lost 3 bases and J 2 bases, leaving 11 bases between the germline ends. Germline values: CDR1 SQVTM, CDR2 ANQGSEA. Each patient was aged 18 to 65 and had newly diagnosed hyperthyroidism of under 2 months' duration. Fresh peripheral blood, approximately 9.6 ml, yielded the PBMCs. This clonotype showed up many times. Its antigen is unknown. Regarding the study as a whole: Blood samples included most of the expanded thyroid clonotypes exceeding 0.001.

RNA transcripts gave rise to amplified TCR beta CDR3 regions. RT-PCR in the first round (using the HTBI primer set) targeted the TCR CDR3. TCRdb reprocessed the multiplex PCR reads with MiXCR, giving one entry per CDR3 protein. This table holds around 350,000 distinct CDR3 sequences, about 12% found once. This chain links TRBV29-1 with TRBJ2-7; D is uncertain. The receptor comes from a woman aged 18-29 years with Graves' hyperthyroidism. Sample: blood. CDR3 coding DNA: TGCAGCGTTGAGGGTGTAGCCGCCTACGAGCAGTACTTC. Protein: CSVEGVAAYEQYF.